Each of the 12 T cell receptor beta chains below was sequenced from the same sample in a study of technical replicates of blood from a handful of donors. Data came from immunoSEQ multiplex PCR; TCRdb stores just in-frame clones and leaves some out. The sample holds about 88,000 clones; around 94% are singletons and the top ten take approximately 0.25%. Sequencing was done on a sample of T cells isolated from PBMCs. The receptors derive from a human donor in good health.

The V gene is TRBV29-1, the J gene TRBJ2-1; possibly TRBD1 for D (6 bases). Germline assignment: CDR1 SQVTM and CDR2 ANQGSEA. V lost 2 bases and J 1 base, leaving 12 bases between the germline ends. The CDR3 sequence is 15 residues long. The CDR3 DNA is TGCAGCGTTGAAATCCTGGGACATTCCTACAATGAGCAGTTCTTC. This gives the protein CSVEILGHSYNEQFF.

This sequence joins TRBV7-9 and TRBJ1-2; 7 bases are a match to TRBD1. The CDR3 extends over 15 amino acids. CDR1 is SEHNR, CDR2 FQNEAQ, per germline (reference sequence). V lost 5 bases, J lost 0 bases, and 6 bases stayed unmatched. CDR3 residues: CASSLEGATNYGYTF. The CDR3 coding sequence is TGTGCCAGCAGCCTAGAGGGGGCGACTAACTATGGCTACACCTTC.

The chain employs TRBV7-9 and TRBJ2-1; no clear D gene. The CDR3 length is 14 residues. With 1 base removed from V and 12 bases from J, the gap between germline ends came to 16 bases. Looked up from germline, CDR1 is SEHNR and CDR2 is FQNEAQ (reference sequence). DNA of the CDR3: TGTGCCAGCAGCTTAGTCAATGGGCCGTCCGGGCAGTTCTTC. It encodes CASSLVNGPSGQFF.

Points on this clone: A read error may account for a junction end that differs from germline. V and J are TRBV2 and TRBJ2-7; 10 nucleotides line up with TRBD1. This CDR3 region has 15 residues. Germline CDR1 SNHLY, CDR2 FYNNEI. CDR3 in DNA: TGTGCCAGCAGTGAAAGGGGACAGGGGTCCTCCGAGCAGTACTTC. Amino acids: CASSERGQGSSEQYF.

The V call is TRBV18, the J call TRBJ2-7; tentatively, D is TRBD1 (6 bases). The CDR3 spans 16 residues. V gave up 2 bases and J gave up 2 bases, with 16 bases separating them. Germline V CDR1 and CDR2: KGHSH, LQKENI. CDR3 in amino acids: CASSPSTGFNPYEQYF. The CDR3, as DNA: TGTGCCAGCTCACCATCCACAGGGTTCAATCCCTACGAGCAGTACTTC.

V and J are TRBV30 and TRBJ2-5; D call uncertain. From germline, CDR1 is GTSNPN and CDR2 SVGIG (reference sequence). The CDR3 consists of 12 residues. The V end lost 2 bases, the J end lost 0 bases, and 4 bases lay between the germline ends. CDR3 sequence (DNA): TGTGCCTGGAGTTTAAACCAAGAGACCCAGTACTTC. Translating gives CAWSLNQETQYF. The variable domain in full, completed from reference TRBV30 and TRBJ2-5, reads SQTIHQWPATLVQPVGSPLSLECTVEGTSNPNLYWYRQAAGRGLQLLFYSVGIGQISSEVPQNLSASRPQDRQFILSSKKLLLSDSGFYLCAWSLNQETQYFGPGTRLLVL.

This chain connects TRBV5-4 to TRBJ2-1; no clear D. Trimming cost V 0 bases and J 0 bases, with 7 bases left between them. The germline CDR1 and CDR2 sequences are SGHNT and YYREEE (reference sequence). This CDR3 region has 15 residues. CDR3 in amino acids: CASSLGHPSYNEQFF. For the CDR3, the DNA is TGTGCCAGCAGCTTGGGACACCCCTCCTACAATGAGCAGTTCTTC.

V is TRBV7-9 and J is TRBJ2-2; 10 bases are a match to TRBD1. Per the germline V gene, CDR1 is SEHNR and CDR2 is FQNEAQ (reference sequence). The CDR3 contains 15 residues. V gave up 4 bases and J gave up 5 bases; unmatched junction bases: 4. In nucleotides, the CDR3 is TGTGCCAGCAGCTCCGGACAGGGGGGTACCGGGGAGCTGTTTTTT. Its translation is CASSSGQGGTGELFF.

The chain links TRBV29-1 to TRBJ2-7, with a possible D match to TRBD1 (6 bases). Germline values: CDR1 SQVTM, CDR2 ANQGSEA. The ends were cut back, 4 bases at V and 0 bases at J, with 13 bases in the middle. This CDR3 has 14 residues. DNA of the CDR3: TGCAGCGTTGGGGTGGTGGGGGCCTCCTACGAGCAGTACTTC. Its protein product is CSVGVVGASYEQYF.

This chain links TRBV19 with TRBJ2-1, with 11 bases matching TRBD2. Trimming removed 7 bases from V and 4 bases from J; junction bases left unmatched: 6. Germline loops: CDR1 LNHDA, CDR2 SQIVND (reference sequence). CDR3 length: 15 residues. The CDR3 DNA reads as TGTGCCAGTACCTTTAGCGGGAGGGGTTACAATGAGCAGTTCTTC. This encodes CASTFSGRGYNEQFF.

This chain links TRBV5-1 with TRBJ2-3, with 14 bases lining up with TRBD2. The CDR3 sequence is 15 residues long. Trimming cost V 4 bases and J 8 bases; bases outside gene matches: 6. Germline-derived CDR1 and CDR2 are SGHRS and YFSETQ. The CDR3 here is CASSGTSGSLATQYF. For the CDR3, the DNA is TGCGCCAGCAGCGGGACTAGCGGGAGTCTAGCTACGCAGTATTTT. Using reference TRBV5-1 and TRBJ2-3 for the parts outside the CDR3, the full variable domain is KAGVTQTPRYLIKTRGQQVTLSCSPISGHRSVSWYQQTPGQGLQFLFEYFSETQRNKGNFPGRFSGRQFSNSRSEMNVSTLELGDSALYLCASSGTSGSLATQYFGPGTRLTVL.

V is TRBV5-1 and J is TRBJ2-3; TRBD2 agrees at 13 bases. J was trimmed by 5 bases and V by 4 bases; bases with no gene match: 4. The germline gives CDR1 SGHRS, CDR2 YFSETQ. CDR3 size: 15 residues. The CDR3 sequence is CASSPWTSGRDTQYF. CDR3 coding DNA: TGCGCCAGCAGCCCCTGGACTAGCGGGAGAGATACGCAGTATTTT.